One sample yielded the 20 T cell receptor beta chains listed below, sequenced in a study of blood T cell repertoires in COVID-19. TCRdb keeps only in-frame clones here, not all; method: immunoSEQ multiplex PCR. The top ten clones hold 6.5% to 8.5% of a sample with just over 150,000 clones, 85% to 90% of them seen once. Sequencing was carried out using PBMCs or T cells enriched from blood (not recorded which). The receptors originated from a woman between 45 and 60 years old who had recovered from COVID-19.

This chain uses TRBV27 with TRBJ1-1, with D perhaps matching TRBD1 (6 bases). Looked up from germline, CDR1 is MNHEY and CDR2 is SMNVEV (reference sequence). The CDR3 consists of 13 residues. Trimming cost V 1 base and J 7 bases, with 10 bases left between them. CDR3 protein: CASSLYDRSEAFF. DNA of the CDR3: TGTGCCAGCAGTTTATATGACAGGAGTGAAGCTTTCTTT.

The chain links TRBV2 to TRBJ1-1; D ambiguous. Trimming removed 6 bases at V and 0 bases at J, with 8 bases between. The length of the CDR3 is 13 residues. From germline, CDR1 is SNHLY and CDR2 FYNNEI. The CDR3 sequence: CASREQMNTEAFF. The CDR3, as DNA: TGTGCCAGCAGGGAACAGATGAACACTGAAGCTTTCTTT.

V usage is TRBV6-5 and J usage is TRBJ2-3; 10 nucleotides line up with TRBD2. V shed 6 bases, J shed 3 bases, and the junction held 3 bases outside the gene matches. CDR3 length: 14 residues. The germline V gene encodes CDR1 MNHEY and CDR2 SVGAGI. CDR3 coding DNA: TGTGCCAGCAGGCCGGGACTAGCGACAGATACGCAGTATTTT. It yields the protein CASRPGLATDTQYF.

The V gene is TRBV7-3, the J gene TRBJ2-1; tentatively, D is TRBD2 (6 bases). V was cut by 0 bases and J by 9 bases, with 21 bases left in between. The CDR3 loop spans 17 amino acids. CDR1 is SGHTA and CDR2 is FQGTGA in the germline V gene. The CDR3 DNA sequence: TGTGCCAGCAGCTTAACCCCGGGACTCAATTCCCCTAGTGAGCAGTTCTTC. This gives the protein CASSLTPGLNSPSEQFF. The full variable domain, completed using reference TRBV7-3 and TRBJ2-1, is GAGVSQTPSNKVTEKGKYVELRCDPISGHTALYWYRQSLGQGPEFLIYFQGTGAADDSGLPNDRFFAVRPEGSVSTLKIQRTERGDSAVYLCASSLTPGLNSPSEQFFGPGTRLTVL.

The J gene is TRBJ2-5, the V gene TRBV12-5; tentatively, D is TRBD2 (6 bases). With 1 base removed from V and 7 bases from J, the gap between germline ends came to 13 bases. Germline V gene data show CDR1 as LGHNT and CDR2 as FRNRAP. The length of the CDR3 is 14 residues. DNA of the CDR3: TGTGCTAGTGGTTTGGCAGGGATGGGGGGGACCCAGTACTTC. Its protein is CASGLAGMGGTQYF.

This CDR3 is CASSLYSGWSNYGYTF. The DNA of the CDR3 is TGTGCCAGCAGCTTATATTCGGGGTGGTCTAACTATGGCTACACCTTC. The chain uses TRBV7-9 and TRBJ1-2, with D unclear. V was cut by 2 bases and J by 0 bases, with 13 bases left in between. This CDR3 comprises 16 residues. Germline V gene sequence: CDR1 SEHNR, CDR2 FQNEAQ (reference sequence).

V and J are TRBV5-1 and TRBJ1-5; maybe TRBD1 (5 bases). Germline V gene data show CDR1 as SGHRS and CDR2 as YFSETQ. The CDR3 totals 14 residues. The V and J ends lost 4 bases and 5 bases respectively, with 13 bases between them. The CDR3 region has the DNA TGCGCCAGCAGCCCTTTGGGGCCGGATCAGCCCCAGCATTTT. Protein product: CASSPLGPDQPQHF.

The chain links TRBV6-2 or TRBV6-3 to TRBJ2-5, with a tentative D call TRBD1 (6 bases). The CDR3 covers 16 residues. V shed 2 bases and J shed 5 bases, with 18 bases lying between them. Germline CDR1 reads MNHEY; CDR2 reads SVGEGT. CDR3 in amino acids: CASSYGSGAVGETQYF. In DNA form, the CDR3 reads TGTGCCAGCAGTTACGGGTCAGGGGCTGTAGGGGAGACCCAGTACTTC.

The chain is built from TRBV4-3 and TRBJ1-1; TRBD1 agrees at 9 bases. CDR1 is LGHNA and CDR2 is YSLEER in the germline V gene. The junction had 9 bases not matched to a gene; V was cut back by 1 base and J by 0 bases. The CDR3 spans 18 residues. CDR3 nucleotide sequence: TGCGCCAGCAGCCAAGGACAGGGGGTGACGAACCTGAACACTGAAGCTTTCTTT. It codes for CASSQGQGVTNLNTEAFF.

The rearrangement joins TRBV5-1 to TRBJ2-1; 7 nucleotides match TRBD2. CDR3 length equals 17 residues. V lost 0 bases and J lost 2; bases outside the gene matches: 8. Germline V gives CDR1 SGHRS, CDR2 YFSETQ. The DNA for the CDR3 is TGCGCCAGCAGCTTGGATACCCGGGGGGTGCCCTACAATGAGCAGTTCTTC. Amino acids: CASSLDTRGVPYNEQFF. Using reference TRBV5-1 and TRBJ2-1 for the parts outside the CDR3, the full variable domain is KAGVTQTPRYLIKTRGQQVTLSCSPISGHRSVSWYQQTPGQGLQFLFEYFSETQRNKGNFPGRFSGRQFSNSRSEMNVSTLELGDSALYLCASSLDTRGVPYNEQFFGPGTRLTVL.

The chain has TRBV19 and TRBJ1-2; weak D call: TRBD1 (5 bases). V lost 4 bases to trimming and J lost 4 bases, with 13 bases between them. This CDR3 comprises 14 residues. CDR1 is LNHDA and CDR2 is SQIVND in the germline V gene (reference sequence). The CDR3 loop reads CASSTTSDSYGYTF. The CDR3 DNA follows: TGTGCCAGTAGTACCACTTCCGACAGCTATGGCTACACCTTC. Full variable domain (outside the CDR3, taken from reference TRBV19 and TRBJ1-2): DGGITQSPKYLFRKEGQNVTLSCEQNLNHDAMYWYRQDPGQGLRLIYYSQIVNDFQKGDIAEGYSVSREKKESFPLTVTSAQKNPTAFYLCASSTTSDSYGYTFGSGTRLTVV.

CDR3 in amino acids: CASSHQGIGNEQFF. The CDR3 DNA follows: TGTGCCAGCAGTCATCAGGGAATAGGCAATGAGCAGTTCTTC. V and J are TRBV6-5 and TRBJ2-1; D perhaps matches TRBD1 (5 bases). Germline lookup yields CDR1 MNHEY and CDR2 SVGAGI. The V end lost 5 bases, the J end lost 6 bases, and 14 bases lay between the germline ends. The CDR3 sequence is 14 residues long.

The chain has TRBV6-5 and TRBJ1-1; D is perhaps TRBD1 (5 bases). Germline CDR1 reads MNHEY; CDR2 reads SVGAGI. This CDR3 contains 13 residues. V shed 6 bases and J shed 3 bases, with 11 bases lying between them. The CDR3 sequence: CASSDRLYTEAFF. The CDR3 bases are TGTGCCAGCAGCGACAGACTCTACACTGAAGCTTTCTTT.

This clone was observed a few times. The CDR3 loop is CASSMSGEAKNIQYF. CDR3 nucleotides: TGTGCCAGCAGCATGTCGGGGGAGGCCAAAAACATTCAGTACTTC. V is TRBV7-9 and J is TRBJ2-4, with D maybe TRBD2 (6 bases). V gave up 5 bases and J gave up 1 base, with 12 bases separating them. This CDR3 has 15 residues. Germline V gene data show CDR1 as SEHNR and CDR2 as FQNEAQ (reference sequence).

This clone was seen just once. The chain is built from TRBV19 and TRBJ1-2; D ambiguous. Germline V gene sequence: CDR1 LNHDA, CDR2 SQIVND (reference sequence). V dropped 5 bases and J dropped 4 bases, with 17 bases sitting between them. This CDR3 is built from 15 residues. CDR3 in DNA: TGTGCCAGTAGTCAAGGAGACTTCCGACCCTATGGCTACACCTTC. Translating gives CASSQGDFRPYGYTF. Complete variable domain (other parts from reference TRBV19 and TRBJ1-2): DGGITQSPKYLFRKEGQNVTLSCEQNLNHDAMYWYRQDPGQGLRLIYYSQIVNDFQKGDIAEGYSVSREKKESFPLTVTSAQKNPTAFYLCASSQGDFRPYGYTFGSGTRLTVV.

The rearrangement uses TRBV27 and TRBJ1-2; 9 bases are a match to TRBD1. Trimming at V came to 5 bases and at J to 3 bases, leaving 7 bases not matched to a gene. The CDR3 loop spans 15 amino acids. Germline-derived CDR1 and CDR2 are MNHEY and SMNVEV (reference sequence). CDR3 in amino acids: CASSHTGGADYGYTF. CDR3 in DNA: TGTGCCAGCAGTCATACAGGGGGCGCTGACTATGGCTACACCTTC.

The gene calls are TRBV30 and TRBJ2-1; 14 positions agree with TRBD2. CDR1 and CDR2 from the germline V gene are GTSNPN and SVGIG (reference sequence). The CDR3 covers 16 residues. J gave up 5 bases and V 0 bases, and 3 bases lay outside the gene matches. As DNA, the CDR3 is TGTGCCTGGAGTGTAAGGGGACTAGCGGGGGACAATGAGCAGTTCTTC. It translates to CAWSVRGLAGDNEQFF.

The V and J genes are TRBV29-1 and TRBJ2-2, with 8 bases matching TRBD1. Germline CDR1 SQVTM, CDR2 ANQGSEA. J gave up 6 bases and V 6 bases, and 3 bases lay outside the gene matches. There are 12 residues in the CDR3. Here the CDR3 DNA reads TGCAGCGTCCTGACAGGGGCCGGGGAGCTGTTTTTT. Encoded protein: CSVLTGAGELFF.

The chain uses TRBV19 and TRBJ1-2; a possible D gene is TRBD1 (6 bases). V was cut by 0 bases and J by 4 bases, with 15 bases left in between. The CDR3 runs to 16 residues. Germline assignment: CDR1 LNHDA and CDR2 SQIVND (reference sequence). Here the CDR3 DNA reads TGTGCCAGTAGTATAGAATGGGGGCGGCTTTCCTATGGCTACACCTTC. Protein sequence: CASSIEWGRLSYGYTF.

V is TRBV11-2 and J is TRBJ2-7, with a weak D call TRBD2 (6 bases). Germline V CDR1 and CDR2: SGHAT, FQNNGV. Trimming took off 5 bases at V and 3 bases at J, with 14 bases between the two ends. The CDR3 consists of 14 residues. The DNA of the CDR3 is TGTGCCAGCAGCGCCGGGACTGGCCGCTACGAGCAGTACTTC. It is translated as CASSAGTGRYEQYF.